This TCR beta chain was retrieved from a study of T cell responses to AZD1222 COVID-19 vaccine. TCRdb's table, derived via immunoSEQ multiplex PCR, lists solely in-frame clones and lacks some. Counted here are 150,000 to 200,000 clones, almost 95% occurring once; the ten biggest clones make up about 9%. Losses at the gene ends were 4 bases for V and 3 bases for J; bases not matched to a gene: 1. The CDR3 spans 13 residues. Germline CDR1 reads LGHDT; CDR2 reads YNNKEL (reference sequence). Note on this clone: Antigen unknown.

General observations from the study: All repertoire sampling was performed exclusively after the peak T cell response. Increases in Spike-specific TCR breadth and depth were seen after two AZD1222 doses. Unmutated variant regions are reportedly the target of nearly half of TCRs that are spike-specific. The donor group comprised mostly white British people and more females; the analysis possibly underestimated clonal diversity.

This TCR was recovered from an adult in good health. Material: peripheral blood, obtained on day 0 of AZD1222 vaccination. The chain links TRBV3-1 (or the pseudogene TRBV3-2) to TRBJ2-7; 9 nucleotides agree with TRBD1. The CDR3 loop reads CASSRDRDYEQYF. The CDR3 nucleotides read TGTGCCAGCAGCCGGGACAGGGACTACGAGCAGTACTTC.